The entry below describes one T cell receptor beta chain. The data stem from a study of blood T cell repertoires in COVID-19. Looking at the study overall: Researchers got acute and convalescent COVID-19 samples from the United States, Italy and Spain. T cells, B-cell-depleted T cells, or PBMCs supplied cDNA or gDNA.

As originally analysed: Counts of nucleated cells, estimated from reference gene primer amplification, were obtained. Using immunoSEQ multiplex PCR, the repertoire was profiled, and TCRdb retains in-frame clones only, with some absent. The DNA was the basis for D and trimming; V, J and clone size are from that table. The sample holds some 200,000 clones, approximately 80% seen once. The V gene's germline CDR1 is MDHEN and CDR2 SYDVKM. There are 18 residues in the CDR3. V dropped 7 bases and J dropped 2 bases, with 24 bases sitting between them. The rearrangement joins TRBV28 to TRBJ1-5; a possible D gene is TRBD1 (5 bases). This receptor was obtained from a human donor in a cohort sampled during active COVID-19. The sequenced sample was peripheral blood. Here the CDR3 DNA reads TGTGCCAGCAATCCTGCCGGCAGGGCAGAAGGCGGCAATCAGCCCCAGCATTTT. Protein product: CASNPAGRAEGGNQPQHF.